This passage covers 23 T cell receptor beta chains from one sample sequenced in a study of blood T cell repertoires in COVID-19. Data came from immunoSEQ multiplex PCR; TCRdb stores just in-frame clones and leaves some out. The sample carries around 330,000 clones, roughly 89% recorded once. The material sequenced was PBMCs or T cells enriched from blood (not recorded which). Receptor source: a woman in her late teens or twenties who had recovered from COVID-19.

This chain joins TRBV4-1 and TRBJ1-1, with TRBD1 matching over 8 bases. The CDR3 is 17 residues long. Germline V lookup: CDR1 MGHRA, CDR2 YSYEKL. Unmatched junction bases numbered 9, after V lost 3 bases and J lost 0 bases. CDR3 DNA sequence: TGCGCCAGCAGCCATGCCCACGGACAGGGCATGAACACTGAAGCTTTCTTT. Translation gives CASSHAHGQGMNTEAFF.

This clone has a single count. V gene TRBV30 combines with J gene TRBJ1-1; D is uncertain. In germline, CDR1 is GTSNPN, CDR2 SVGIG (reference sequence). The length of the CDR3 is 13 residues. V gave up 2 bases and J gave up 5 bases, with 12 bases separating them. CDR3 region: CAWSPGLGTEAFF. In nucleotides, the CDR3 is TGTGCCTGGAGTCCTGGTCTCGGGACTGAAGCTTTCTTT.

The genes are TRBV5-6 and TRBJ2-7; 10 bases agree with TRBD2. Trimming cost V 1 base and J 3 bases; bases outside gene matches: 1. The CDR3 sequence is 14 residues long. Germline lookup yields CDR1 SGHDT and CDR2 YYEEEE. CDR3 sequence (DNA): TGTGCCAGCAGCTTGCTAGCGGGGGTCTACGAGCAGTACTTC. It codes for CASSLLAGVYEQYF.

The rearrangement joins TRBV24-1 to TRBJ1-4, with TRBD1 identical over 9 bases. Germline trimming cut 6 bases from V and 7 bases from J; bases unmatched to any gene: 5. The V gene's germline CDR1 is KGHDR and CDR2 SFDVKD. There are 14 residues in the CDR3. CDR3 in DNA: TGTGCCACCAGTACGAACAGGGGGCCTGAAAAACTGTTTTTT. Translated: CATSTNRGPEKLFF.

The V call is TRBV4-2, the J call TRBJ1-6; D is uncertain. The germline V and J ends were trimmed by 1 base and 11 bases, with 18 bases remaining between them. The CDR3 is 16 residues long. Germline values: CDR1 LGHNA, CDR2 YNFKEQ. This CDR3 is CASSQGRGRSDPPLHF. The CDR3 nucleotides read TGTGCCAGCAGCCAAGGGCGAGGGCGCTCAGATCCACCCCTCCACTTT.

V usage is TRBV19 and J usage is TRBJ1-1; possibly TRBD1 for D (5 bases). Trimming took 2 bases from V and 3 from J, leaving 10 bases between them. CDR3 size: 14 residues. CDR1 is LNHDA, CDR2 SQIVND, per germline (reference sequence). CDR3 region: CASSISGADTEAFF. In nucleotides, the CDR3 is TGTGCCAGTAGTATAAGTGGGGCGGACACTGAAGCTTTCTTT.

In its sample, this clone was seen once. The chain links TRBV6-2 or TRBV6-3 to TRBJ2-3; 9 bases align to TRBD2. Looked up from germline, CDR1 is MNHEY and CDR2 is SVGEGT. V lost 3 bases to trimming and J lost 5 bases; unmatched junction nucleotides: 6. CDR3 length: 15 amino acids. The CDR3 DNA follows: TGTGCCAGCAGTTATGCGGGTAGCGGGAGAGATACGCAGTATTTT. Its protein is CASSYAGSGRDTQYF.

This rearrangement joins TRBV19 to TRBJ2-7; 8 positions match TRBD1. The CDR3 is 13 amino acids. The junction had 3 bases not matched to a gene; V was cut back by 5 bases and J by 3 bases. Germline V gives CDR1 LNHDA, CDR2 SQIVND (reference sequence). CDR3 coding DNA: TGTGCCAGTAGTTTCGGACAGGGCTACGAGCAGTACTTC. Its protein is CASSFGQGYEQYF.

The chain has TRBV3-1 (or the pseudogene TRBV3-2) and TRBJ1-1, with unresolved D. The CDR3 is 15 amino acids. CDR1 and CDR2 (germline): LGHDT, YNNKEL (reference sequence). Deletions cut 3 bases from V and 1 base from J, with 12 bases between. DNA for the CDR3: TGTGCCAGCAGCCACCACGGGAAGGAGAACACTGAAGCTTTCTTT. Its translation is CASSHHGKENTEAFF.

The V call is TRBV18, the J call TRBJ1-1; D is undetermined. This CDR3 comprises 14 residues. CDR1 is KGHSH and CDR2 is LQKENI in the germline V gene. Between the trimmed V and J ends, which lost 3 bases and 1 base, there was a span of 9 bases. This CDR3 reads CASSPSRGNTEAFF. The CDR3 coding sequence is TGTGCCAGCTCACCCAGTCGGGGGAACACTGAAGCTTTCTTT.

As DNA, the CDR3 is TGTGCCAGCAGCTCCGCCGCTACTATAAATGAGCAGTTCTTC. Translating it yields CASSSAATINEQFF. This chain uses TRBV7-3 with TRBJ2-1; D remains unclear. The CDR3 runs 14 residues. Trimming took off 4 bases at V and 7 bases at J, with 14 bases between the two ends. Germline lookup yields CDR1 SGHTA and CDR2 FQGTGA.

In its sample, this clone was seen once. The chain joins TRBV4-2 to TRBJ2-3, with 8 nucleotides matching TRBD2. The CDR3 is made up of 18 amino acids. CDR1 is LGHNA and CDR2 is YNFKEQ in the germline V gene. V lost 2 bases and J lost 0; bases outside the gene matches: 10. CDR3 protein: CASSQTFRSGGSTDTQYF. DNA of the CDR3: TGTGCCAGCAGCCAAACTTTCAGGAGCGGGGGAAGCACAGATACGCAGTATTTT.

The chain carries TRBV7-9 and TRBJ2-7, with TRBD1 identical over 8 bases. There are 15 residues in the CDR3. Germline V gene sequence: CDR1 SEHNR, CDR2 FQNEAQ (reference sequence). Trimming at V came to 5 bases and at J to 4 bases, leaving 10 bases not matched to a gene. CDR3: CASSHRDRSMYEQYF. The CDR3 DNA reads TGTGCCAGCAGCCACCGGGACAGGTCTATGTACGAGCAGTACTTC.

This chain links TRBV5-8 with TRBJ2-1, with TRBD1 as a possible D gene (5 bases). With 6 bases removed from V and 0 bases from J, the gap between germline ends came to 16 bases. The germline gives CDR1 SGHTS, CDR2 YDEGEE. CDR3 size: 16 residues. This CDR3 is CASNPWGTGSYNEQFF. The DNA of the CDR3 is TGTGCCAGCAACCCGTGGGGCACTGGCTCCTACAATGAGCAGTTCTTC.

The V gene is TRBV19, the J gene TRBJ1-4, with TRBD1 matching over 7 bases. The germline gives CDR1 LNHDA, CDR2 SQIVND (reference sequence). V dropped 1 base and J dropped 6; count of bases not matched to a gene: 17. The length of the CDR3 is 19 residues. CDR3 in DNA: TGTGCCAGTAGTATAGCCGGGACAGAAACCCTCACACGAGATGAAAAACTGTTTTTT. It is translated as CASSIAGTETLTRDEKLFF.

The chain combines TRBV4-3 with TRBJ1-2, with 9 nucleotides matching TRBD1. Trimming took 2 bases from V and 6 from J; bases not matched to a gene: 7. CDR3 length: 15 amino acids. Per germline, CDR1 LGHNA and CDR2 YSLEER. The CDR3 DNA is TGCGCCAGCAGCCAAACAGGGGGCTCTTTGGATGGCTACACCTTC. Residues: CASSQTGGSLDGYTF.

V is TRBV6-5 and J is TRBJ2-7; 9 positions agree with TRBD1. The CDR3 is 15 amino acids. The germline CDR1 and CDR2 sequences are MNHEY and SVGAGI. Unmatched junction bases numbered 10, after V lost 7 bases and J lost 3 bases. The CDR3 DNA sequence: TGTGCCAGCACCGTGGTCGGACAGGGGCTCTACGAGCAGTACTTC. Its protein is CASTVVGQGLYEQYF.

The chain employs TRBV6-5 and TRBJ2-1, with D unclear. V was clipped by 6 bases and J by 2 bases, with 8 bases between them. CDR3 length: 13 residues. CDR1 is MNHEY, CDR2 SVGAGI, per germline. The CDR3, as DNA: TGTGCCAGCAGGTCGAGCGCCTACAATGAGCAGTTCTTC. This codes for CASRSSAYNEQFF.

The chain employs TRBV6-1 and TRBJ2-7; D possibly corresponds to TRBD2 (5 bases). Trimming took off 5 bases at V and 7 bases at J, with 12 bases between the two ends. This CDR3 comprises 12 residues. The germline gives CDR1 MNHNS, CDR2 SASEGT. CDR3 amino acids: CASSYRLAEQYF. The CDR3 nucleotides read TGTGCCAGCAGTTATCGGCTAGCAGAGCAGTACTTC.

The J gene is TRBJ2-5, the V gene TRBV3-1 (or the pseudogene TRBV3-2), with unresolved D. Germline V lookup: CDR1 LGHDT, CDR2 YNNKEL (reference sequence). The CDR3 is 12 residues long. Trimming removed 1 base at V and 10 bases at J, with 10 bases between. CDR3 nucleotide sequence: TGTGCCAGCAGCCAAGCAACGAGGAACCAGTACTTC. This translates into CASSQATRNQYF.

The gene calls are TRBV5-4 and TRBJ1-2; 8 bases agree with TRBD1. The length of the CDR3 is 13 residues. Germline values: CDR1 SGHNT, CDR2 YYREEE (reference sequence). Trimming took 6 bases from V and 4 from J; bases not matched to a gene: 5. The CDR3 nucleotides are TGTGCCAGCATTCGGACAGGGACCTATGGCTACACCTTC. Translating gives CASIRTGTYGYTF.

This clone has only a few counts. The rearrangement links TRBV19 to TRBJ1-4; D is undetermined. Germline V lookup: CDR1 LNHDA, CDR2 SQIVND (reference sequence). Trimming took 8 bases from V and 0 from J, leaving 10 bases between them. This CDR3 region has 14 residues. CDR3 sequence: CASSEGTTNEKLFF. In DNA, the CDR3 is TGTGCCAGTTCCGAGGGAACAACTAATGAAAAACTGTTTTTT.

The chain uses TRBV9 and TRBJ1-1; the match to TRBD1 covers 10 bases. Germline V lookup: CDR1 SGDLS, CDR2 YYNGEE. After removal of 0 bases from V and 7 bases from J, the junction contained 6 bases not matched to a gene. The CDR3 runs to 15 residues. The CDR3 here is CASSVAWGQGFEAFF. CDR3 coding DNA: TGTGCCAGCAGCGTAGCTTGGGGACAGGGGTTTGAAGCTTTCTTT. The whole variable domain, filled in from reference TRBV9 and TRBJ1-1, reads DSGVTQTPKHLITATGQRVTLRCSPRSGDLSVYWYQQSLDQGLQFLIQYYNGEERAKGNILERFSAQQFPDLHSELNLSSLELGDSALYFCASSVAWGQGFEAFFGQGTRLTVV.